Following are 18 T cell receptor beta chains from one sample sequenced in a study of early T cells in non-severe SARS-CoV-2 infection. TCRdb re-called the 5' RACE reads through MiXCR, storing one row per CDR3 protein. The sample gives around 55,000 distinct CDR3 sequences, 9.5% to 15% of which show up once; about 4% is in the top ten. What was sequenced was whole blood. Source of these receptors: an adult who was a healthcare worker with PCR-confirmed SARS-CoV-2 infection or an uninfected control (not recorded which).

The sample holds many counts of this clonotype. Here the CDR3 reads CASSTPGTGGYEQYF. The CDR3 DNA sequence: TGTGCCAGCAGCACCCCCGGGACAGGGGGCTACGAGCAGTACTTC. The chain has TRBV3-1 and TRBJ2-7, with TRBD1 identical over 11 bases. Germline V CDR1 and CDR2: LGHDT, YNNKEL (reference sequence). This CDR3 comprises 15 residues. With V trimmed by 5 bases and J by 3 bases, 6 bases remained unmatched.

This clonotype was counted a few times. The rearrangement links TRBV28 to TRBJ2-7; 14 bases fit TRBD2. This CDR3 region has 17 residues. Germline V gene sequence: CDR1 MDHEN, CDR2 SYDVKM. V shed 4 bases, J shed 6 bases, and the junction held 11 bases outside the gene matches. CDR3 protein: CASSSLGRGLAGGEQYF. Written as DNA, the CDR3 is TGTGCCAGCAGTTCCCTCGGAAGAGGACTAGCGGGAGGCGAGCAGTACTTC.

J is TRBJ1-1 and V is TRBV6-5; a weak D match, TRBD1 (6 bases). Per the germline V gene, CDR1 is MNHEY and CDR2 is SVGAGI. This CDR3 is 13 amino acids long. Trimming pared 6 bases from V and 4 bases from J, leaving 12 bases between. CDR3 nucleotide sequence: TGTGCCAGCAGACCGCAGGGGAGCACTGAAGCTTTCTTT. This encodes CASRPQGSTEAFF.

The chain carries TRBV11-2 and TRBJ2-7; TRBD2 aligns across 7 bases. V trimming: 1 base; J trimming: 12 bases; junction bases outside the gene matches: 6. Germline assignment: CDR1 SGHAT and CDR2 FQNNGV. The CDR3 runs to 12 residues. DNA of the CDR3: TGTGCCAGCAGCTTAGGGGCGGGAGCTCTGTACTTC. This translates into CASSLGAGALYF.

This chain links TRBV15 with TRBJ2-3, with TRBD2 identical over 14 bases. Trimming at V came to 0 bases and at J to 6 bases, leaving 2 bases not matched to a gene. The CDR3 consists of 16 residues. Germline V gives CDR1 LNHNV, CDR2 YYDKDF (reference sequence). CDR3 in amino acids: CATSRDRTSGRDTQYF. CDR3 bases: TGTGCCACCAGCAGAGATCGGACTAGCGGGAGGGATACGCAGTATTTT.

The genes are TRBV24-1 and TRBJ2-7; the D is unclear. The V and J ends lost 2 bases and 2 bases respectively, with 0 bases between them. The length of the CDR3 is 11 residues. Germline lookup yields CDR1 KGHDR and CDR2 SFDVKD. The CDR3 is CATSDSYEQYF. CDR3 DNA sequence: TGTGCCACCAGTGATTCCTACGAGCAGTACTTC.

This clonotype was counted ten times or more. The rearrangement links TRBV24-1 to TRBJ2-7; TRBD1 aligns across 7 bases. This CDR3 contains 17 residues. With V trimmed by 4 bases and J by 1 base, 12 bases remained unmatched. Germline-derived CDR1 and CDR2 are KGHDR and SFDVKD. The CDR3 sequence: CATSDDRTGDRSYEQYF. In DNA, the CDR3 is TGTGCCACCAGTGACGACAGAACAGGGGATCGGTCCTACGAGCAGTACTTC.

The V call is TRBV27, the J call TRBJ1-2, with D possibly being TRBD1 (5 bases). With 5 bases removed from V and 2 bases from J, the gap between germline ends came to 18 bases. The V gene's germline CDR1 is MNHEY and CDR2 SMNVEV (reference sequence). The length of the CDR3 is 16 residues. The CDR3 sequence: CASSPIQGAVNYGYTF. CDR3 sequence (DNA): TGTGCCAGCAGTCCCATCCAAGGGGCCGTAAACTATGGCTACACCTTC.

This clonotype was counted many times. DNA for the CDR3: TGTGCCAGCAGTTTATCAGGGGGCAGTGAGACCCAGTACTTC. Its protein is CASSLSGGSETQYF. This sequence joins TRBV12-3 or TRBV12-4 and TRBJ2-5, with 8 positions matching TRBD1. The CDR3 runs to 14 residues. With 2 bases clipped from V and 5 bases from J, the junction kept 4 bases outside the gene matches.

The chain employs TRBV14 and TRBJ2-7; D is perhaps TRBD1 (5 bases). Per the germline V gene, CDR1 is SGHDN and CDR2 is FVKESK. The length of the CDR3 is 14 residues. V was cut by 5 bases and J by 3 bases, with 14 bases left in between. The CDR3 reads CASSFHTGRYEQYF. CDR3 coding DNA: TGTGCCAGCAGCTTCCACACAGGACGCTACGAGCAGTACTTC.

This clonotype was seen ten or more times. The rearrangement uses TRBV28 and TRBJ1-2; no clear D. Trimming left V 6 bases short and J 4 bases short, with 9 bases between. Germline-derived CDR1 and CDR2 are MDHEN and SYDVKM. The CDR3 has 12 residues. In DNA form, the CDR3 reads TGTGCCAGCAGCCCTAGCCCCTATGGCTACACCTTC. Its translation: CASSPSPYGYTF.

This clonotype has ten or more counts. This chain connects TRBV20-1 to TRBJ2-3; TRBD1 aligns across 9 bases. The CDR3 contains 14 residues. The V gene end was trimmed by 5 bases and the J gene end by 2 bases; junction bases not matched to a gene: 5. Germline CDR1 is DFQATT and CDR2 is SNEGSKA (reference sequence). The chain's CDR3 is CSAGRDRATDTQYF. As DNA, the CDR3 is TGCAGTGCTGGCCGGGACAGGGCCACAGATACGCAGTATTTT.

V is TRBV29-1 and J is TRBJ2-7; 9 bases agree with TRBD1. V trimming: 8 bases; J trimming: 4 bases; junction bases outside the gene matches: 3. The CDR3 length is 11 residues. The V gene's germline CDR1 is SQVTM and CDR2 ANQGSEA. The CDR3 here is CSSGTGYEQYF. CDR3 DNA sequence: TGCAGCAGTGGGACAGGGTACGAGCAGTACTTC.

The J gene is TRBJ2-3, the V gene TRBV28; tentatively, D is TRBD2 (6 bases). The CDR3 covers 16 residues. V lost 4 bases, J lost 0 bases, and 14 bases lay in between. CDR1 and CDR2 from the germline V gene are MDHEN and SYDVKM. The CDR3 bases are TGTGCCAGCAGTTACGGCTGGGGACTTAGCACAGATACGCAGTATTTT. It translates to CASSYGWGLSTDTQYF.

This clonotype came up a few times. In DNA form, the CDR3 reads TGTGCCAGCAGTTTTAGTGGGGGTTACAATGAGCAGTTCTTC. Its translation is CASSFSGGYNEQFF. J is TRBJ2-1 and V is TRBV28; D possibly uses TRBD1 or TRBD2 (5 bases each). Between the trimmed V and J ends, which lost 3 bases and 4 bases, there was a span of 10 bases. CDR1 is MDHEN, CDR2 SYDVKM, per germline. This CDR3 has 14 amino acids.

As to this clonotype: A much larger clone lies a single base off, so this may be a read error. V and J are TRBV27 and TRBJ2-3; D perhaps matches TRBD1 (6 bases). The germline CDR1 and CDR2 sequences are MNHEY and SMNVEV (reference sequence). This CDR3 is 14 amino acids long. The CDR3 is CTSSLWDTRDTQYF. DNA of the CDR3: TGTACCAGCAGTCTATGGGACACTAGAGATACGCAGTATTTT.

This clonotype came up a few times. The chain employs TRBV28 and TRBJ2-2; D gene uncertain. Germline V gene sequence: CDR1 MDHEN, CDR2 SYDVKM. The germline V and J ends were trimmed by 10 bases and 1 base, with 10 bases remaining between them. This CDR3 is built from 13 residues. The CDR3 DNA reads as TGTGCCATCCCTAATCGGAACACCGGGGAGCTGTTTTTT. Translating gives CAIPNRNTGELFF.

The chain links TRBV28 to TRBJ2-4, with TRBD1 as a possible D gene (5 bases). Germline CDR1 MDHEN, CDR2 SYDVKM. Trimming left V 8 bases short and J 4 bases short, with 15 bases between. This CDR3 region has 14 residues. CDR3 loop: CASGSIQEKNIQYF. The CDR3 bases are TGTGCCAGCGGTTCCATACAGGAAAAAAACATTCAGTACTTC. Full variable domain (rest looked up from reference TRBV28 and TRBJ2-4): DVKVTQSSRYLVKRTGEKVFLECVQDMDHENMFWYRQDPGLGLRLIYFSYDVKMKEKGDIPEGYSVSREKKERFSLILESASTNQTSMYLCASGSIQEKNIQYFGAGTRLSVL.